Below are 4 T cell receptor beta chains sequenced from a single sample in a study of T cells in narcolepsy. Sequencing was performed with immunoSEQ multiplex PCR; in TCRdb, only in-frame clones are kept and a portion is missing. Here the sample spans tens of thousands of clones, 75% to 90% being singletons. The sequenced sample consisted of CD45RA- memory CD4+ T cells from PBMCs. The origin of the receptors is a human donor with narcolepsy.

The chain recombines TRBV9 with TRBJ1-1; possible D gene TRBD1, 5 bases. This CDR3 is built from 14 residues. CDR1 and CDR2 from the germline V gene are SGDLS and YYNGEE. V lost 4 bases, J lost 3 bases, and 13 bases lay in between. The DNA of the CDR3 is TGTGCCAGCAGCCAAGGACCGGGGGACACTGAAGCTTTCTTT. Residues: CASSQGPGDTEAFF.

The CDR3 DNA reads as TGTGCCAGCAGCCGGGACTTCCAAAACACAGATACGCAGTATTTT. It yields the protein CASSRDFQNTDTQYF. This chain uses TRBV5-6 with TRBJ2-3, with a weak D call TRBD2 (6 bases). V was pared by 4 bases and J by 2 bases, with 14 bases between. The CDR3 spans 15 residues. The germline CDR1 and CDR2 sequences are SGHDT and YYEEEE.

The V and J genes are TRBV2 and TRBJ2-5, with D maybe TRBD2 (6 bases). Germline V lookup: CDR1 SNHLY, CDR2 FYNNEI. This CDR3 comprises 13 residues. The ends were cut back, 8 bases at V and 3 bases at J, with 13 bases in the middle. The CDR3 DNA is TGTGCCAGCGGCCAGGGACTGGAAGAGACCCAGTACTTC. It is translated as CASGQGLEETQYF. Full variable domain (outside the CDR3, taken from reference TRBV2 and TRBJ2-5): EPEVTQTPSHQVTQMGQEVILRCVPISNHLYFYWYRQILGQKVEFLVSFYNNEISEKSEIFDDQFSVERPDGSNFTLKIRSTKLEDSAMYFCASGQGLEETQYFGPGTRLLVL.

This sequence joins TRBV19 and TRBJ1-5, with unresolved D. The V end was cut by 1 base, the J end by 7 bases, with 20 bases between. CDR3 size: 17 residues. Germline V gives CDR1 LNHDA, CDR2 SQIVND (reference sequence). Here the CDR3 reads CASSIGRDVGMPQPQHF. The DNA for the CDR3 is TGTGCCAGTAGTATAGGGAGAGACGTGGGGATGCCACAGCCCCAGCATTTT.